This T cell receptor beta chain was identified in a study of memory CD4+ T cells and cytomegalovirus serostatus. Clones were sequenced by immunoSEQ multiplex PCR, and TCRdb holds only the in-frame ones, with some missing. The data hold about 59,000 clones, with about 81% observed a single time. The sort gate was single viable CD3+CD4+CD8-CD45RO+ cells for memory CD4+ T cells. Germline V CDR1 and CDR2: LNHDA, SQIVND (reference sequence). This CDR3 is 18 amino acids long. With 6 bases clipped from V and 0 bases from J, the junction kept 8 bases outside the gene matches. This clonotype originated in an adult in good health and CMV-seronegative. V and J are TRBV19 and TRBJ2-6; 10 bases line up with TRBD1. The sequenced sample consisted of memory CD4+ T cells from blood. CDR3 nucleotide sequence: TGTGCCAGTAGAAGGACAGGGGGTCGGCTCTCTGGGGCCAACGTCCTGACTTTC. Its protein is CASRRTGGRLSGANVLTF.